Presented here are 27 T cell receptor beta chains from one specimen sequenced in a study of T cell responses to AZD1222 COVID-19 vaccine. The table came from immunoSEQ multiplex PCR; TCRdb's copy has only in-frame clones and leaves some out. The data show 130,000 or so clones, with 93% seen just once and about 1% held by the top ten. The source was peripheral blood, collected on day 0 of AZD1222 vaccination. These receptors came from an adult in good health.

The genes are TRBV2 and TRBJ2-1; 7 bases are shared with TRBD1. The CDR3 spans 17 residues. The V gene end was trimmed by 2 bases and the J gene end by 0 bases; junction bases not matched to a gene: 7. Germline V gene data show CDR1 as SNHLY and CDR2 as FYNNEI. The CDR3: CASSESRDSFSYNEQFF. In DNA form, the CDR3 reads TGTGCCAGCAGTGAATCTAGGGACAGTTTCTCCTACAATGAGCAGTTCTTC.

The chain combines TRBV3-1 (or the pseudogene TRBV3-2) with TRBJ1-2, with D tentatively TRBD1 (6 bases). Trimming shortened V by 3 bases and J by 2 bases, and 19 bases separated the two germline ends. CDR1 is LGHDT, CDR2 YNNKEL, per germline (reference sequence). The CDR3 sequence is 17 residues long. CDR3 in DNA: TGTGCCAGCAGCCATGTGGCGCGGAGGGGGAGGAACTATGGCTACACCTTC. Translated, it gives CASSHVARRGRNYGYTF.

The chain uses TRBV11-2 and TRBJ1-3, with no clear D. The CDR3 is 15 amino acids. V gave up 1 base and J gave up 1 base, with 8 bases separating them. Per germline, CDR1 SGHAT and CDR2 FQNNGV. DNA for the CDR3: TGTGCCAGCAGCTTAGGTGGCTATTCTGGAAACACCATATATTTT. Protein sequence: CASSLGGYSGNTIYF.

The table lists this clone with a count of one. The chain couples TRBV7-2 to TRBJ1-1; D remains ambiguous. V was cut by 2 bases and J by 5 bases, with 12 bases left in between. The CDR3 contains 14 residues. Per the germline V gene, CDR1 is SGHTA and CDR2 is FQGNSA. The CDR3 DNA is TGTGCCAGCAGCTTATCGGGCGTTGGGACTGAAGCTTTCTTT. Encoded protein: CASSLSGVGTEAFF.

V and J are TRBV7-2 and TRBJ2-3, with TRBD2 matching 7 bases. The CDR3 sequence is 15 residues long. V lost 5 bases and J lost 3; bases outside the gene matches: 8. The germline V gene has CDR1 SGHTA and CDR2 FQGNSA. The CDR3 spells CASSPGLVLTDTQYF. The CDR3 nucleotides read TGTGCCAGCAGCCCCGGACTAGTTCTGACAGATACGCAGTATTTT.

The chain combines TRBV3-1 (or the pseudogene TRBV3-2) with TRBJ2-5, with TRBD1 identical over 7 bases. V trimming: 1 base; J trimming: 5 bases; junction bases outside the gene matches: 4. This CDR3 is 14 amino acids long. CDR1 and CDR2 from the germline V gene are LGHDT and YNNKEL (reference sequence). DNA for the CDR3: TGTGCCAGCAGCCAAGGAACAGGGGTGGAGACCCAGTACTTC. This sequence encodes CASSQGTGVETQYF.

The chain combines TRBV2 with TRBJ1-1; D is perhaps TRBD1 (5 bases). CDR1 and CDR2 (germline): SNHLY, FYNNEI. The CDR3 has 14 amino acids. The V end was cut by 1 base, the J end by 1 base, with 7 bases between. The chain's CDR3 is CASSEGGENTEAFF. The DNA for the CDR3 is TGTGCCAGCAGTGAAGGAGGGGAGAACACTGAAGCTTTCTTT.

The rearrangement joins TRBV5-1 to TRBJ1-6, with D possibly matching TRBD1 (5 bases). In germline, CDR1 is SGHRS, CDR2 YFSETQ. Between the trimmed V and J ends, which lost 1 base and 7 bases, there was a span of 12 bases. The length of the CDR3 is 15 residues. CDR3 nucleotides: TGCGCCAGCAGCTTGCAGGGAGGAATGAATTCACCCCTCCACTTT. It translates to CASSLQGGMNSPLHF.

V and J are TRBV6-5 and TRBJ1-1; 7 bases align to TRBD1. V gave up 7 bases and J gave up 3 bases; unmatched junction bases: 11. This CDR3 is built from 15 residues. CDR1 MNHEY and CDR2 SVGAGI come from the germline V gene. The CDR3 protein is CASTRLLTGHTEAFF. The CDR3 nucleotides are TGTGCCAGCACTCGGCTGTTGACAGGGCACACTGAAGCTTTCTTT.

V gene TRBV28 combines with J gene TRBJ2-5; perhaps TRBD2 as D (5 bases). Germline lookup yields CDR1 MDHEN and CDR2 SYDVKM. Between the trimmed V and J ends, which lost 5 bases and 4 bases, there was a span of 20 bases. This CDR3 region has 16 residues. The CDR3 reads CASSTRASPARETQYF. DNA for the CDR3: TGTGCCAGCAGTACTAGGGCTTCCCCCGCGAGAGAGACCCAGTACTTC. Drawing the rest from reference TRBV28 and TRBJ2-5, the complete variable domain is DVKVTQSSRYLVKRTGEKVFLECVQDMDHENMFWYRQDPGLGLRLIYFSYDVKMKEKGDIPEGYSVSREKKERFSLILESASTNQTSMYLCASSTRASPARETQYFGPGTRLLVL.

The gene calls are TRBV5-8 and TRBJ1-3; D unclear. The CDR3 loop spans 16 amino acids. In germline, CDR1 is SGHTS, CDR2 YDEGEE. Deletions cut 4 bases from V and 0 bases from J, with 14 bases between. The CDR3 DNA is TGTGCCAGCAGCCGGGCCCAATTGCTCTCTGGAAACACCATATATTTT. It specifies CASSRAQLLSGNTIYF.

This chain uses TRBV18 with TRBJ1-5, with 8 positions matching TRBD1. Trimming removed 3 bases from V and 6 bases from J; junction bases left unmatched: 13. The germline CDR1 and CDR2 sequences are KGHSH and LQKENI. The CDR3 extends over 17 amino acids. The CDR3 loop reads CASSPVPGQGMGQPQHF. As DNA, the CDR3 is TGTGCCAGCTCACCCGTTCCCGGACAGGGTATGGGTCAGCCCCAGCATTTT.

In the case of this clone: Other DNA sequences of this sample code for an identical CDR3. The chain recombines TRBV6-5 with TRBJ1-1, with a weak D call TRBD1 (6 bases). With 6 bases removed from V and 0 bases from J, the gap between germline ends came to 11 bases. CDR1 is MNHEY, CDR2 SVGAGI, per germline. The CDR3 is made up of 14 amino acids. Written as DNA, the CDR3 is TGTGCCAGCAGCCTCGACAGGATGAACACTGAAGCTTTCTTT. This gives the protein CASSLDRMNTEAFF.

This clone was found once. V is TRBV2 and J is TRBJ1-3; no definite D call. V lost 7 bases and J 0 bases, leaving 7 bases between the germline ends. Germline assignment: CDR1 SNHLY and CDR2 FYNNEI. The CDR3 is made up of 13 amino acids. As DNA, the CDR3 is TGTGCCAGCAAACCTACCTCTGGAAACACCATATATTTT. Amino acid sequence: CASKPTSGNTIYF.

The chain is built from TRBV5-1 and TRBJ1-2; TRBD1 aligns across 10 bases. With V trimmed by 4 bases and J by 0 bases, 15 bases remained unmatched. The CDR3 is 19 amino acids. Germline assignment: CDR1 SGHRS and CDR2 YFSETQ. The CDR3 DNA follows: TGCGCCAGCAGCCGAGTACGGGACAGGGGTCAACTAGCTAACTATGGCTACACCTTC. Amino acid sequence: CASSRVRDRGQLANYGYTF.

Here the CDR3 reads CASKQRGGSTQYF. Here the CDR3 DNA reads TGTGCCAGTAAGCAGCGGGGGGGCTCTACGCAGTATTTT. V gene TRBV19 combines with J gene TRBJ2-3, with TRBD2 matching over 10 bases. Germline CDR1 reads LNHDA; CDR2 reads SQIVND (reference sequence). The CDR3 covers 13 residues. Trimming at V came to 7 bases and at J to 8 bases, leaving 6 bases not matched to a gene.

The chain uses TRBV5-8 and TRBJ1-2, with D tentatively TRBD1 (5 bases). Trimming removed 2 bases from V and 4 bases from J, with 9 bases in between. CDR3 size: 13 residues. Germline V gives CDR1 SGHTS, CDR2 YDEGEE. CDR3 region: CASSFEGPYGYTF. CDR3 bases: TGTGCCAGCAGCTTCGAGGGACCCTATGGCTACACCTTC.

This chain joins TRBV5-8 and TRBJ2-3, with 10 bases fitting TRBD2. Trimming at V came to 1 base and at J to 1 base, leaving 0 bases not matched to a gene. Germline loops: CDR1 SGHTS, CDR2 YDEGEE. This CDR3 is built from 15 residues. CDR3 nucleotides: TGTGCCAGCAGCTTGCTAGCGGGGGGCACAGATACGCAGTATTTT. Its protein is CASSLLAGGTDTQYF.

The chain has TRBV9 and TRBJ1-3; D call uncertain. This CDR3 region has 13 residues. Germline assignment: CDR1 SGDLS and CDR2 YYNGEE. Trimming cost V 3 bases and J 8 bases, with 12 bases left between them. CDR3 DNA: TGTGCCAGCAGCGCCCATAGCGGGGACACCATATATTTT. It codes for CASSAHSGDTIYF.

The chain carries TRBV25-1 and TRBJ2-7; D is uncertain. Looked up from germline, CDR1 is MGHDK and CDR2 is SYGVNS. V lost 5 bases and J 2 bases, leaving 7 bases between the germline ends. The CDR3 sequence is 12 residues long. The CDR3 reads CASSTPAYEQYF. The CDR3 nucleotides are TGTGCCAGCAGTACGCCGGCCTACGAGCAGTACTTC.

The V call is TRBV2, the J call TRBJ1-2; D gene uncertain. Per germline, CDR1 SNHLY and CDR2 FYNNEI. Trimming shortened V by 7 bases and J by 0 bases, and 12 bases separated the two germline ends. The CDR3 runs to 14 residues. CDR3 residues: CASTFARANYGYTF. The CDR3, as DNA: TGTGCCAGCACCTTCGCGAGAGCTAACTATGGCTACACCTTC.

The V gene is TRBV9, the J gene TRBJ1-2; maybe TRBD1 (5 bases). V was trimmed by 0 bases and J by 3 bases, leaving 6 bases between them. This CDR3 spans 13 amino acids. Germline values: CDR1 SGDLS, CDR2 YYNGEE. The CDR3 DNA sequence: TGTGCCAGCAGCGTAGGGGGGGACTATGGCTACACCTTC. Encoded protein: CASSVGGDYGYTF.

V is TRBV7-9 and J is TRBJ2-3; 13 bases map to TRBD2. Germline V gene lookup returns CDR1 SEHNR and CDR2 FQNEAQ (reference sequence). V lost 0 bases to trimming and J lost 2 bases; unmatched junction nucleotides: 5. The CDR3 loop spans 18 amino acids. The CDR3 sequence: CASSLALGLAGDTDTQYF. DNA of the CDR3: TGTGCCAGCAGCTTAGCGCTCGGACTAGCGGGAGACACAGATACGCAGTATTTT.

V is TRBV12-5 and J is TRBJ2-5, with D possibly matching TRBD1 (6 bases). CDR1 LGHNT and CDR2 FRNRAP come from the germline V gene. V was pared by 6 bases and J by 5 bases, with 19 bases between. The CDR3 consists of 15 residues. CDR3 region: CASGSTGTPRETQYF. In DNA form, the CDR3 reads TGTGCTAGTGGCTCTACCGGGACACCGCGCGAGACCCAGTACTTC.

V and J are TRBV14 and TRBJ2-2, with 9 bases aligning to TRBD2. The CDR3 is 17 amino acids. Looked up from germline, CDR1 is SGHDN and CDR2 is FVKESK. The junction had 2 bases not matched to a gene; V was cut back by 0 bases and J by 0 bases. The CDR3 protein is CASSQDRGGANTGELFF. CDR3 coding DNA: TGTGCCAGCAGCCAAGATCGCGGGGGGGCGAACACCGGGGAGCTGTTTTTT.

The V call is TRBV6-5, the J call TRBJ2-1; tentatively, D is TRBD2 (6 bases). CDR3 length: 14 amino acids. The germline CDR1 and CDR2 sequences are MNHEY and SVGAGI. Trimming cost V 6 bases and J 5 bases, with 14 bases left between them. CDR3 sequence: CASRRRASHNEQFF. The CDR3 DNA reads as TGTGCCAGCAGAAGGAGGGCATCCCACAATGAGCAGTTCTTC.

The gene calls are TRBV10-2 and TRBJ2-5, with no clear D. In germline, CDR1 is WSHSY, CDR2 SAAADI. The CDR3 sequence is 11 residues long. Trimming left V 3 bases short and J 5 bases short, with 4 bases between. The CDR3 here is CASSDWETQYF. CDR3 nucleotide sequence: TGCGCCAGCAGTGATTGGGAGACCCAGTACTTC.